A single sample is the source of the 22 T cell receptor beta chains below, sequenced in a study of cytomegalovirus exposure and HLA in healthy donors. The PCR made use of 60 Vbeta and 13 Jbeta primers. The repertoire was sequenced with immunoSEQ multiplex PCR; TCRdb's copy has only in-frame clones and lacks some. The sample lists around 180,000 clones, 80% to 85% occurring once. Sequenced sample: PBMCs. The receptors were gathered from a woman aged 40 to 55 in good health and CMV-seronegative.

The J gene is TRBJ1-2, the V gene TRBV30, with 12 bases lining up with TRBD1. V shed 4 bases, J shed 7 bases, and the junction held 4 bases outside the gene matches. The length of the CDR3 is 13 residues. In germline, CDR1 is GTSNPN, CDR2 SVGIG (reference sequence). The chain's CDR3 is CAWIRDRGPGYTF. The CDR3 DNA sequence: TGTGCCTGGATTAGGGACAGGGGGCCTGGCTACACCTTC.

The CDR3 here is CASSPRESSTMALQFF. Here the CDR3 DNA reads TGTGCCAGCAGCCCCCGGGAGTCCTCTACTATGGCGTTGCAGTTCTTC. This chain connects TRBV11-3 to TRBJ2-1, with D possibly TRBD2 on 6 matching bases. V was trimmed by 5 bases and J by 12 bases, leaving 26 bases between them. CDR3 length: 16 residues. The germline gives CDR1 SGHNT, CDR2 YENEEA.

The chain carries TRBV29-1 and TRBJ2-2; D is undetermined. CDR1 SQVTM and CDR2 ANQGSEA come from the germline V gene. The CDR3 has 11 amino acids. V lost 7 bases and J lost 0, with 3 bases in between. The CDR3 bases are TGCAGCGCAACGAACACCGGGGAGCTGTTTTTT. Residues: CSATNTGELFF.

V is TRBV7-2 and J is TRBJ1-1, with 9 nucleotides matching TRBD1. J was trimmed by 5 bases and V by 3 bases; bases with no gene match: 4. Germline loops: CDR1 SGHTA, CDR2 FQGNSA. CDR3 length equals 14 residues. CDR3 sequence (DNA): TGTGCCAGCAGCTTCGGGACAGGGAGAACTGAAGCTTTCTTT. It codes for CASSFGTGRTEAFF.

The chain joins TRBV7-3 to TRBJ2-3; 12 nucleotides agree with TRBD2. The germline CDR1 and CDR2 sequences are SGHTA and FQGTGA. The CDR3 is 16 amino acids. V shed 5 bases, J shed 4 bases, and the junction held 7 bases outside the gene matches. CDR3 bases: TGTGCCAGCAGCCCGCTAGCGGGAGGGCCCCCAGATACGCAGTATTTT. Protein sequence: CASSPLAGGPPDTQYF.

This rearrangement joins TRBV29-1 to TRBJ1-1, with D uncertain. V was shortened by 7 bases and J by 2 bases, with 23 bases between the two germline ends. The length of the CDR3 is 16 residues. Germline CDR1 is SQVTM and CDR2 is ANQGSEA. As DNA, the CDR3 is TGCAGCGCTGCGGCAGCGGCGGGAAGAGCAAACACTGAAGCTTTCTTT. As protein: CSAAAAAGRANTEAFF. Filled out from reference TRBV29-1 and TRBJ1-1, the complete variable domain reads SAVISQKPSRDICQRGTSLTIQCQVDSQVTMMFWYRQQPGQSLTLIATANQGSEATYESGFVIDKFPISRPNLTFSTLTVSNMSPEDSSIYLCSAAAAAGRANTEAFFGQGTRLTVV.

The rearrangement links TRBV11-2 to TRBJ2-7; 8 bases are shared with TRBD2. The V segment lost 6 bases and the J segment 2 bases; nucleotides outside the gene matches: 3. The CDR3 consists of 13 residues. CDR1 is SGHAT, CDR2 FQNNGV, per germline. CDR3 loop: CASRVAGTYEQYV. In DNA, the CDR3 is TGTGCCAGCAGAGTAGCGGGGACCTACGAGCAGTACGTC.

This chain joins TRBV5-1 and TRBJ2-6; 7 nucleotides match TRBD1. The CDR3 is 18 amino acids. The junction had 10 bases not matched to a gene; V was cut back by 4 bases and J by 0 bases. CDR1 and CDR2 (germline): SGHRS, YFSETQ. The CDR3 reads CASSHPGQISSGANVLTF. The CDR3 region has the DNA TGCGCCAGCAGCCACCCGGGACAGATCTCCTCTGGGGCCAACGTCCTGACTTTC. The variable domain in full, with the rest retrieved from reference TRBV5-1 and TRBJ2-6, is KAGVTQTPRYLIKTRGQQVTLSCSPISGHRSVSWYQQTPGQGLQFLFEYFSETQRNKGNFPGRFSGRQFSNSRSEMNVSTLELGDSALYLCASSHPGQISSGANVLTFGAGSRLTVL.

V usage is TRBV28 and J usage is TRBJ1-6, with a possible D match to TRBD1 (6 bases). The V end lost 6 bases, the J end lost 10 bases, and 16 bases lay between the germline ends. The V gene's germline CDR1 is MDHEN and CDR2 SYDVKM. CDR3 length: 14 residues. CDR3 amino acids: CASRDSGTPSPLHF. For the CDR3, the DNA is TGTGCCAGCAGAGACTCCGGGACACCCTCACCCCTCCACTTT.

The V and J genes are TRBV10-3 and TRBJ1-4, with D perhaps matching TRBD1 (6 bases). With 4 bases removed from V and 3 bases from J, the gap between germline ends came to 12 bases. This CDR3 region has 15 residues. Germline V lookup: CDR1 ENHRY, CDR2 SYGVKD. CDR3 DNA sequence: TGTGCCATCAGTGTTACAGGGCTTCCTAATGAAAAACTGTTTTTT. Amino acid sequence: CAISVTGLPNEKLFF.

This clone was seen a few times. The CDR3, as DNA: TGTGCCAGCAGTACTCGGACTAGCGGGGGAGCAGATACGCAGTATTTT. It codes for CASSTRTSGGADTQYF. The chain combines TRBV27 with TRBJ2-3; 13 positions match TRBD2. This CDR3 is built from 16 residues. Germline assignment: CDR1 MNHEY and CDR2 SMNVEV (reference sequence). The trim removed 5 bases at V and 4 bases at J, leaving 6 bases unmatched.

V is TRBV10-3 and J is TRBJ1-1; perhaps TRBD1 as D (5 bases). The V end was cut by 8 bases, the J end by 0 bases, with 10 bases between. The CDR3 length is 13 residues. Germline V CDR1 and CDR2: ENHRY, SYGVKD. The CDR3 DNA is TGTGCCATCGCAGGGCTGATGAACACTGAAGCTTTCTTT. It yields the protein CAIAGLMNTEAFF.

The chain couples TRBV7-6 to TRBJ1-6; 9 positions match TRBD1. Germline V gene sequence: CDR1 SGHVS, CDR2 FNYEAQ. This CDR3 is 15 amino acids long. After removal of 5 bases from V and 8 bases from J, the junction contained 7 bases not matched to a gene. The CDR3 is CASSPGTGLYSPLHF. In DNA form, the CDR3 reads TGTGCCAGCAGCCCCGGGACAGGGCTATATTCACCCCTCCACTTT.

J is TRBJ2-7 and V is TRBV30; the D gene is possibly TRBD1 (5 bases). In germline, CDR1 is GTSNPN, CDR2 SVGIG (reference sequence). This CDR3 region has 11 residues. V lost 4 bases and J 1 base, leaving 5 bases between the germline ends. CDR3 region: CAWTGSYEQYF. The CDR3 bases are TGTGCCTGGACAGGGTCCTACGAGCAGTACTTC.

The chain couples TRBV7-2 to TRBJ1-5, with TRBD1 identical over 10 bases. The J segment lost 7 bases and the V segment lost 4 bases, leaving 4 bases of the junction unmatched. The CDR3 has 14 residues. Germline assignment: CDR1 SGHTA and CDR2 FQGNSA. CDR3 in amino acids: CASSSGQGWQPQHF. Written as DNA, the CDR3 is TGTGCCAGCAGCTCGGGACAGGGGTGGCAGCCCCAGCATTTT. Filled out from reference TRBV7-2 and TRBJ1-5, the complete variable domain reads GAGVSQSPSNKVTEKGKDVELRCDPISGHTALYWYRQSLGQGLEFLIYFQGNSAPDKSGLPSDRFSAERTGGSVSTLTIQRTQQEDSAVYLCASSSGQGWQPQHFGDGTRLSIL.

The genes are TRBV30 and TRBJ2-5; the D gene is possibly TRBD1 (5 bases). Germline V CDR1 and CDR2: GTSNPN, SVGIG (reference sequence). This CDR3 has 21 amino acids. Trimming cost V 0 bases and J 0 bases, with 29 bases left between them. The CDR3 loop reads CAWSVLSGPNSVEGYQETQYF. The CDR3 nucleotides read TGTGCCTGGAGTGTACTATCAGGGCCGAACTCGGTTGAAGGGTACCAAGAGACCCAGTACTTC. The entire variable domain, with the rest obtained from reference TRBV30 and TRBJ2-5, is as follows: SQTIHQWPATLVQPVGSPLSLECTVEGTSNPNLYWYRQAAGRGLQLLFYSVGIGQISSEVPQNLSASRPQDRQFILSSKKLLLSDSGFYLCAWSVLSGPNSVEGYQETQYFGPGTRLLVL.

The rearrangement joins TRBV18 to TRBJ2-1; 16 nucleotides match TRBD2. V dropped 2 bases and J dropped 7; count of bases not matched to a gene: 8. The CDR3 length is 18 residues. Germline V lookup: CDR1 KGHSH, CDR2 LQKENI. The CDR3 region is CASSPEAGLAGGRNEQFF. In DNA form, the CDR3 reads TGTGCCAGCTCACCAGAAGCGGGACTAGCGGGAGGGAGAAATGAGCAGTTCTTC.

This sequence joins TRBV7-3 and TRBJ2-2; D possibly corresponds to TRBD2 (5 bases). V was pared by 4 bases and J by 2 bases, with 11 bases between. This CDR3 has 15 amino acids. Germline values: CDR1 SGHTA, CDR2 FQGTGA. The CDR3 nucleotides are TGTGCCAGCAGCTCAAACGGACTTAACACCGGGGAGCTGTTTTTT. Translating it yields CASSSNGLNTGELFF.

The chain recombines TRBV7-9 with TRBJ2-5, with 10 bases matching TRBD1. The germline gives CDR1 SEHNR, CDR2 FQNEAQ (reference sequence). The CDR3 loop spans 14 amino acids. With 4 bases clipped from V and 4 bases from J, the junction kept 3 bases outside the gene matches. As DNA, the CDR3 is TGTGCCAGCAGCTCGGACAGGGGGGGAGAGACCCAGTACTTC. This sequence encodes CASSSDRGGETQYF.

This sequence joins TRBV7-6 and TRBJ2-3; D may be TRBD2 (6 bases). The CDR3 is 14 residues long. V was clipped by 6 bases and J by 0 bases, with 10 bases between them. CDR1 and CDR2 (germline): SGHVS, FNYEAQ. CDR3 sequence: CASSFGLSTDTQYF. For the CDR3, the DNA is TGTGCCAGCAGTTTTGGACTAAGCACAGATACGCAGTATTTT.

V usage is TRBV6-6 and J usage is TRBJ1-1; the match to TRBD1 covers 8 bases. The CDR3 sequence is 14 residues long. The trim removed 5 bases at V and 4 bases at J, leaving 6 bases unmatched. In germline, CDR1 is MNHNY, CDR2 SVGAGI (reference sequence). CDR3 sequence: CASSDGQGGTEAFF. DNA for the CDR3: TGTGCCAGCAGTGATGGACAGGGAGGCACTGAAGCTTTCTTT.

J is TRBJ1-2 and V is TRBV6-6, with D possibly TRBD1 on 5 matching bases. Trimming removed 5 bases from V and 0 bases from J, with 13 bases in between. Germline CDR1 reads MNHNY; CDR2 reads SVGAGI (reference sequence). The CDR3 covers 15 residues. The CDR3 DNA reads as TGTGCCAGCAGTCAATACAGGAAGACTAACTATGGCTACACCTTC. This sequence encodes CASSQYRKTNYGYTF.